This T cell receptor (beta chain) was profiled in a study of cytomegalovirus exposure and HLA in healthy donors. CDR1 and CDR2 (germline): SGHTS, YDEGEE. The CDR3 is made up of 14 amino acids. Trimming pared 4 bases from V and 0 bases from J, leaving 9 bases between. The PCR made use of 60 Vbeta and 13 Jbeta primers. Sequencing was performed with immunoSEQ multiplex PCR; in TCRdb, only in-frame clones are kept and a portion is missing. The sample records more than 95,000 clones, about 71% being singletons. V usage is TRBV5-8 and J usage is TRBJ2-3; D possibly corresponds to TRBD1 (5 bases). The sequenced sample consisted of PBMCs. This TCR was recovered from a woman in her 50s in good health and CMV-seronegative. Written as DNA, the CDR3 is TGTGCCAGCAGCGATAGGGGAAGCACAGATACGCAGTATTTT. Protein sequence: CASSDRGSTDTQYF.